Presented here are 12 T cell receptor beta chains from one specimen sequenced in a study of T cells expressing NK-cell markers. TCRdb re-called the 5' RACE reads, yielding one record per CDR3 amino acid sequence without DNA. The sample has roughly 420,000 distinct CDR3 sequences. The sequenced material came from blood T cells: a sorted CD56 or NKG2C T cell subset, CD4+ or CD8+ T cells, or bulk PBMC T cells (not recorded which). The receptor set was obtained from a woman between 18 and 75 years old in good health.

The chain uses TRBV5-4 and TRBJ2-1. Germline-derived CDR1 and CDR2 are SGHNT and YYREEE (reference sequence). The CDR3 totals 14 residues. CDR3 sequence reads: CASSLFGNYNEQFF.

V is TRBV18 and J is TRBJ1-1; lacking DNA, the TRBD1 call made by TCRdb goes unchecked. Germline loops: CDR1 KGHSH, CDR2 LQKENI. This CDR3 is built from 15 residues. The CDR3 region is CASSPRTGRGTEAFF.

The chain recombines TRBV12-3 or TRBV12-4 with TRBJ2-7; lacking DNA, the TRBD2 call made by TCRdb goes unchecked. The CDR3 runs to 19 residues. This CDR3 is CASSPRGSGRANRVDEQYF.

The J gene is TRBJ2-7, the V gene TRBV3-1; TCRdb proposes TRBD2, but this gene call is untestable without DNA. The CDR3 length is 15 residues. The germline V gene encodes CDR1 LGHDT and CDR2 YNNKEL (reference sequence). The CDR3 sequence is CASSQDRTSWDEQYF.

The rearrangement uses TRBV12-3 or TRBV12-4 and TRBJ2-2; TCRdb calls TRBD1, which cannot be checked without DNA. CDR3 size: 14 residues. This CDR3 reads CASTPSGFTGELFF.

CDR3: CASKGTLNTGELFF. The gene calls are TRBV12-3 or TRBV12-4 and TRBJ2-2; TCRdb returns TRBD1, unconfirmable since there is no DNA. This CDR3 has 14 residues.

This rearrangement joins TRBV5-4 to TRBJ2-1; the TCRdb D gene call, TRBD2, has no DNA to confirm it. CDR1 and CDR2 (germline): SGHNT, YYREEE (reference sequence). The CDR3 loop spans 18 amino acids. The CDR3 protein is CASSLGGLAASSYNEQFF.

The chain is built from TRBV20-1 and TRBJ1-2; TCRdb designates TRBD1, a call that cannot be tested without DNA. This CDR3 comprises 14 residues. Per germline, CDR1 DFQATT and CDR2 SNEGSKA (reference sequence). The CDR3: CSARPVLAGVGYTF.

The J gene is TRBJ1-2, the V gene TRBV6-5; TCRdb picks TRBD1, but there is no DNA to check that call. The germline CDR1 and CDR2 sequences are MNHEY and SVGAGI. CDR3 size: 14 residues. CDR3 sequence reads: CASSSPGQGVGYTF.

This rearrangement joins TRBV4-1 to TRBJ2-1; TCRdb reports TRBD2, a call that lacks DNA to check it against. CDR3 length: 15 amino acids. CDR1 and CDR2 (germline): MGHRA, YSYEKL. CDR3 region: CASSQLADNYNEQFF.

The CDR3: CASSPQSHRGNTEAFF. This chain joins TRBV11-2 and TRBJ1-1; the TCRdb D gene call, TRBD1, has no DNA to confirm it. The CDR3 is 16 amino acids. In germline, CDR1 is SGHAT, CDR2 FQNNGV. Drawing the rest from reference TRBV11-2 and TRBJ1-1, the complete variable domain is EAGVAQSPRYKIIEKRQSVAFWCNPISGHATLYWYQQILGQGPKLLIQFQNNGVVDDSQLPKDRFSAERLKGVDSTLKIQPAKLEDSAVYLCASSPQSHRGNTEAFFGQGTRLTVV.

The V call is TRBV18, the J call TRBJ2-4; TCRdb designates TRBD1, a call that cannot be tested without DNA. CDR1 is KGHSH and CDR2 is LQKENI in the germline V gene. This CDR3 is 13 amino acids long. The CDR3: CASSGQGKNIQYF.